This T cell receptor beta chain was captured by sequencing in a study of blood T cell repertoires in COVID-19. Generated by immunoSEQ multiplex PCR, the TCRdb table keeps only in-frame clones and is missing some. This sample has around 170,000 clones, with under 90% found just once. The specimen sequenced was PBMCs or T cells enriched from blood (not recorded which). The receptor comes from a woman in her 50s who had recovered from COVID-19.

The CDR3 coding sequence is TGTGCCAGCAGCTCCATCCTTCGGGAGACCCAGTACTTC. It encodes CASSSILRETQYF. The chain is built from TRBV7-6 and TRBJ2-5; D not resolved. The CDR3 is made up of 13 amino acids. Looked up from germline, CDR1 is SGHVS and CDR2 is FNYEAQ. V gave up 4 bases and J gave up 5 bases, with 11 bases separating them.